One and the same sample provided the 15 T cell receptor beta chains below, sequenced in a study of T cell responses to AZD1222 COVID-19 vaccine. Produced via immunoSEQ multiplex PCR; TCRdb's table is partial and in-frame only. The data show 58,000 or so clones, with 84% seen just once and around 7.8% held by the top ten. The sample consisted of peripheral blood, taken on day 0 of AZD1222 vaccination. These receptors came from an adult in good health.

V and J are TRBV7-2 and TRBJ2-1; the D is unclear. The CDR3 contains 15 residues. CDR1 SGHTA and CDR2 FQGNSA come from the germline V gene. The germline V and J ends were trimmed by 1 base and 2 bases, with 9 bases remaining between them. CDR3 nucleotide sequence: TGTGCCAGCAGCTTAGACCCCGGCCCCTACAATGAGCAGTTCTTC. Protein product: CASSLDPGPYNEQFF.

The chain uses TRBV5-1 and TRBJ1-3, with D possibly being TRBD1 (5 bases). Trimming stripped 4 bases from V and 0 bases from J, with 14 bases between. CDR3 length: 16 residues. Germline-derived CDR1 and CDR2 are SGHRS and YFSETQ. CDR3 coding DNA: TGCGCCAGCAGCCGGGACGGAGCCCTCTCTGGAAACACCATATATTTT. Translation: CASSRDGALSGNTIYF.

This clone was seen only a few times. The chain employs TRBV3-1 (or the pseudogene TRBV3-2) and TRBJ2-7; no reliable D call. Per germline, CDR1 LGHDT and CDR2 YNNKEL (reference sequence). V gave up 8 bases and J gave up 4 bases, with 18 bases separating them. The CDR3 loop spans 14 amino acids. CDR3 bases: TGTGCCAGCGCGACCCGACCCAGGCTTTACGAGCAGTACTTC. It translates to CASATRPRLYEQYF.

The V and J genes are TRBV9 and TRBJ2-2; TRBD1 might be the D (6 bases). Trimming pared 0 bases from V and 4 bases from J, leaving 7 bases between. CDR1 is SGDLS, CDR2 YYNGEE, per germline. CDR3 size: 14 residues. The CDR3: CASSVVQGTGELFF. The CDR3 region has the DNA TGTGCCAGCAGCGTAGTACAGGGCACCGGGGAGCTGTTTTTT. The complete variable domain, with remaining parts taken from reference TRBV9 and TRBJ2-2, reads DSGVTQTPKHLITATGQRVTLRCSPRSGDLSVYWYQQSLDQGLQFLIQYYNGEERAKGNILERFSAQQFPDLHSELNLSSLELGDSALYFCASSVVQGTGELFFGEGSRLTVL.

As DNA, the CDR3 is TGTGCCAGCAGTTACGACAGTAGTGAAGCTTTCTTT. It is translated as CASSYDSSEAFF. The genes are TRBV6-5 and TRBJ1-1; tentatively, D is TRBD1 (5 bases). V lost 2 bases, J lost 7 bases, and 8 bases lay in between. The CDR3 sequence is 12 residues long. Germline V lookup: CDR1 MNHEY, CDR2 SVGAGI.

The sample holds a few counts of this clone. V gene TRBV19 combines with J gene TRBJ1-2; D perhaps matches TRBD1 (6 bases). This CDR3 has 15 residues. The V and J ends lost 4 bases and 3 bases respectively, with 15 bases between them. Germline values: CDR1 LNHDA, CDR2 SQIVND (reference sequence). The CDR3 DNA is TGTGCCAGTAGTACGCGACAGGCAGGCCACTATGGCTACACCTTC. As protein: CASSTRQAGHYGYTF.

The CDR3 region is CASSYFSGPNTDTQYF. The CDR3 nucleotides are TGTGCCAGCAGTTACTTTTCAGGGCCGAACACAGATACGCAGTATTTT. The chain has TRBV6-6 and TRBJ2-3, with TRBD1 as a possible D gene (5 bases). The CDR3 spans 16 residues. Germline loops: CDR1 MNHNY, CDR2 SVGAGI (reference sequence). The germline V and J ends were trimmed by 1 base and 2 bases, with 13 bases remaining between them.

This chain connects TRBV2 to TRBJ2-3; 12 positions agree with TRBD2. The CDR3 consists of 17 residues. V shed 7 bases and J 5 bases; nucleotides not matched to a gene: 13. Per the germline V gene, CDR1 is SNHLY and CDR2 is FYNNEI. CDR3 protein: CASKAWASGGAGDTQYF. The CDR3 nucleotides read TGTGCCAGCAAAGCCTGGGCTAGCGGGGGGGCCGGAGATACGCAGTATTTT.

J is TRBJ1-2 and V is TRBV7-2; no clear D. The CDR3 is made up of 14 amino acids. Germline V gene lookup returns CDR1 SGHTA and CDR2 FQGNSA. V shed 0 bases and J shed 7 bases, with 12 bases lying between them. The CDR3 DNA sequence: TGTGCCAGCAGCTTAGCGGAGGGAATTGGTGGCTACACCTTC. Translating gives CASSLAEGIGGYTF.

The CDR3 is CASSSTPLTGSYEQYF. DNA of the CDR3: TGTGCCAGCAGTTCCACCCCATTGACAGGATCCTACGAGCAGTACTTC. The chain employs TRBV6-5 and TRBJ2-7; maybe TRBD1 (6 bases). V dropped 4 bases and J dropped 1 base, with 17 bases sitting between them. The CDR3 runs 16 residues. Germline assignment: CDR1 MNHEY and CDR2 SVGAGI.

The rearrangement uses TRBV7-6 and TRBJ1-5; no clear D. The CDR3 spans 13 residues. Germline V gene data show CDR1 as SGHVS and CDR2 as FNYEAQ. The V end lost 5 bases, the J end lost 5 bases, and 10 bases lay between the germline ends. The CDR3 bases are TGTGCCAGCAGCCTATCGACCTATCAGCCCCAGCATTTT. Protein sequence: CASSLSTYQPQHF.

V usage is TRBV15 and J usage is TRBJ2-3, with TRBD1 matching 9 bases. V was clipped by 0 bases and J by 4 bases; unmatched bases: 2. CDR1 is LNHNV and CDR2 is YYDKDF in the germline V gene (reference sequence). The CDR3 has 15 residues. The CDR3, as DNA: TGTGCCACCAGCAGAGAGGGACAGGGTGCAGATACGCAGTATTTT. It encodes CATSREGQGADTQYF.

The genes are TRBV5-1 and TRBJ1-3; D gene unclear. The germline CDR1 and CDR2 sequences are SGHRS and YFSETQ. The CDR3 extends over 14 amino acids. The V end was cut by 4 bases, the J end by 2 bases, with 10 bases between. The CDR3 bases are TGCGCCAGCAGCCCGATGAGGCCTGGAAACACCATATATTTT. Amino acid sequence: CASSPMRPGNTIYF.

This chain links TRBV6-5 with TRBJ1-2, with 9 nucleotides matching TRBD1. In germline, CDR1 is MNHEY, CDR2 SVGAGI. The ends lost 9 bases at V and 3 bases at J; junction bases unmatched: 2. The CDR3 totals 12 residues. The CDR3, as DNA: TGTGCCAGAAGGGACAGGGACTATGGCTACACCTTC. Its translation: CARRDRDYGYTF.

The rearrangement joins TRBV4-3 to TRBJ1-1, with a possible D match to TRBD1 (5 bases). Trimming stripped 0 bases from V and 5 bases from J, with 7 bases between. The CDR3 spans 13 residues. Germline CDR1 LGHNA, CDR2 YSLEER. CDR3 in amino acids: CASSQEGGTEAFF. CDR3 DNA sequence: TGCGCCAGCAGCCAAGAGGGGGGAACTGAAGCTTTCTTT.